This entry describes one T cell receptor beta chain. This entry is derived from a study of OX40 agonist ivuxolimab in advanced cancers. The table came from immunoSEQ multiplex PCR; TCRdb's copy has only in-frame clones and leaves some out. Among 26,000 or so clones listed, 86% were seen once. Trimming took 1 base from V and 4 from J, leaving 4 bases between them. In germline, CDR1 is KGHSY, CDR2 FQNENV. The CDR3 runs to 12 residues. The chain carries TRBV16 and TRBJ2-5; D not resolved. The receptor comes from an adult with an advanced solid tumor such as melanoma, head and neck, liver or kidney cancer. This specimen was CD4+ or CD8+ T cells sorted from blood, taken in a trial of the OX40 agonist ivuxolimab. The CDR3 nucleotides read TGTGCCAGCAGCCAATTGGGAGAGACCCAGTACTTC. Its translation: CASSQLGETQYF.